This T cell receptor (beta chain) comes out of a study of cytomegalovirus exposure and HLA in healthy donors. General study findings and limits: The study listed approximately 170 cytomegalovirus-associated TCR beta chains. Within the 90 to 150 validation repertoires, first-cohort TCR clusters tended to co-occur, according to a later analysis.

Worth noting for this clone: No antigen is known for it.

The method was immunoSEQ multiplex PCR; TCRdb's version includes in-frame clones alone and lacks a portion of them. The top ten clones hold over 12% of a sample with fewer than 250,000 clones, over 80% of them seen once. The CDR3 consists of 12 residues. Germline CDR1 reads MRHNA; CDR2 reads SNTAGT. V shed 3 bases and J shed 5 bases, with 8 bases lying between them. The rearrangement uses TRBV6-4 and TRBJ2-7; weak D call: TRBD1 (6 bases). Specimen: PBMCs. This TCR derives from a woman in her twenties or thirties in good health and CMV-seropositive. For the CDR3, the DNA is TGTGCCAGCAGTGATGGGGACAACGAGCAGTACTTC. It is translated as CASSDGDNEQYF.